This TCR beta chain was sequenced in a study of CD8+CD57+ T cells in acquired aplastic anemia. Across the study: DNA recovered from sorted CD4+ and CD8+ cells had a mean of approximately 3.2 ug.

This clonotype was seen only once. Its cognate antigen is unknown. This CDR3 spans 14 amino acids. Germline values: CDR1 SGHVS, CDR2 FQNEAQ. V dropped 3 bases and J dropped 8; count of bases not matched to a gene: 5. CDR3 and TCR beta VDJ profiling relied on a genomic DNA template. TCRdb re-derived calls from the reads in MiXCR, one entry per CDR3 protein. The data contain around 50,000 distinct CDR3 sequences, approximately 50% of them seen just once; the ten biggest clones take up roughly 15%. All sequencing subjects had displayed CD8+CD57+ cell expansion on flow cytometry. Study-wide points: Researchers report that twenty-nine CD8+ CDR3 sequences appeared in both patients and controls. The study found no significant CD8+ Simpson's diversity difference between patients and controls.

This TCR came from a human donor with aplastic anemia. Sequencing was done on a sample of sorted CD4+, CD8+, or CD8+CD57+ T cells (not recorded which) from PBMCs. The chain carries TRBV7-8 and TRBJ2-1; 9 bases map to TRBD1. The CDR3 coding sequence is TGTGCCAGCAGCTTTGTTGGGACAGGGTATGAGCAGTTCTTC. It translates to CASSFVGTGYEQFF.